The source of this TCR beta chain is a study of T cell responses to AZD1222 COVID-19 vaccine. Concerning this clone: Its specificity is unknown.

The V segment lost 5 bases and the J segment 2 bases; nucleotides outside the gene matches: 12. The CDR3 sequence is 16 residues long. Germline CDR1 is MDHEN and CDR2 is SYDVKM. Study-wide findings and caveats: Distributed over spike, vaccine-associated CD4 TCRs predominated at 160-218 and 743-854. Females made up more of the donors, who were largely white British, and clonal diversity may have come out too low. Reportedly, close to half of spike-specific TCRs are directed against unmutated variant regions.

TCRdb's copy holds only in-frame clones and misses some; the assay was immunoSEQ multiplex PCR. The sample has approximately 73,000 clones; over 80% are singletons. This receptor was obtained from an adult in good health. This chain links TRBV28 with TRBJ2-7; 7 bases map to TRBD1. The input for sequencing was peripheral blood, taken on day 0 of AZD1222 vaccination. CDR3 in DNA: TGTGCCAGCAGTCAAGTCGTCCGGGACAGTACCTACGAGCAGTACTTC. Its translation: CASSQVVRDSTYEQYF.